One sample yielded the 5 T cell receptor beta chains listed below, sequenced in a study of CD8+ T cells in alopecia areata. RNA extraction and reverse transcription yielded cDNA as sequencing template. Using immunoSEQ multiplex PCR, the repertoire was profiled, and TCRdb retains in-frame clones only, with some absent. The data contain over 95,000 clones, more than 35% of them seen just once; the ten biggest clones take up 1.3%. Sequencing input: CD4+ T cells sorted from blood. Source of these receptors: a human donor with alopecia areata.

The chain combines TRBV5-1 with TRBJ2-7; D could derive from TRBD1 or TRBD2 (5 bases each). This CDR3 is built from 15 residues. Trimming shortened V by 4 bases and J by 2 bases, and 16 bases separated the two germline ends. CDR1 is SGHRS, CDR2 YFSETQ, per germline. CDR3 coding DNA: TGCGCCAGCAGCCCCTCCCGGGACGCCGCCTACGAGCAGTACTTC. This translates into CASSPSRDAAYEQYF. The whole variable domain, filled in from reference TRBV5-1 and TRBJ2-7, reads KAGVTQTPRYLIKTRGQQVTLSCSPISGHRSVSWYQQTPGQGLQFLFEYFSETQRNKGNFPGRFSGRQFSNSRSEMNVSTLELGDSALYLCASSPSRDAAYEQYFGPGTRLTVT.

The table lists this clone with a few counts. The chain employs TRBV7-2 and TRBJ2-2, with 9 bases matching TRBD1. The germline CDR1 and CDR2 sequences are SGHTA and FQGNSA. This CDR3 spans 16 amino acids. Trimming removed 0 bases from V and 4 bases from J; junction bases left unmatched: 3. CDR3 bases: TGTGCCAGCAGCTTAGCTGGGACAGGGTCCACCGGGGAGCTGTTTTTT. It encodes CASSLAGTGSTGELFF.

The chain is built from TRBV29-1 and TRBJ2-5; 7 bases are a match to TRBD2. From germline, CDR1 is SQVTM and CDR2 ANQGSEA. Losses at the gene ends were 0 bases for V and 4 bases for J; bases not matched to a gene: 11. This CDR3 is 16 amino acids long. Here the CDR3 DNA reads TGCAGCGTTGAAGAACGACGGACTAGTCGGCGAGAGACCCAGTACTTC. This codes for CSVEERRTSRRETQYF.

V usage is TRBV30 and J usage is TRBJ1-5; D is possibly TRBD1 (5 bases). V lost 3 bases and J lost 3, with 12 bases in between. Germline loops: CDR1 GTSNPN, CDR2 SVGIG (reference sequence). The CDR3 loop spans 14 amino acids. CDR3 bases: TGTGCCTGGAGCTCGGGACCGCTCAATCAGCCCCAGCATTTT. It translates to CAWSSGPLNQPQHF.

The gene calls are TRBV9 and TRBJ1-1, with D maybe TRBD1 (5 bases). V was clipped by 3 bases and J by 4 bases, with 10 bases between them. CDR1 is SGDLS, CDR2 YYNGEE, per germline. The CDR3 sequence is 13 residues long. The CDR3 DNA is TGTGCCAGCAGCGCCCTGGGGCCCACTGAAGCTTTCTTT. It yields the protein CASSALGPTEAFF. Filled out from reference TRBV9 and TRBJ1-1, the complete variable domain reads DSGVTQTPKHLITATGQRVTLRCSPRSGDLSVYWYQQSLDQGLQFLIQYYNGEERAKGNILERFSAQQFPDLHSELNLSSLELGDSALYFCASSALGPTEAFFGQGTRLTVV.